The present entry profiles one T cell receptor beta chain with its context. The data stem from a study of blood T cell repertoires in COVID-19. Study background: Acute and convalescent COVID-19 specimens originated in the United States, Italy and Spain.

The germline V and J ends were trimmed by 0 bases and 4 bases, with 12 bases remaining between them. CDR1 LGHDT and CDR2 YNNKEL come from the germline V gene (reference sequence). The CDR3 is 15 amino acids. Original data processing: Reference gene primer amplification gave estimated nucleated cell counts. Profiling relied on immunoSEQ multiplex PCR, and the TCRdb table lists in-frame clones only, not all of them. The V and J calls and clone size are taken from that table; D and trimming were inferred from the DNA. The profile shows 150,000 or so clones, under 85% of them singletons. Sequenced: peripheral blood. The genes are TRBV3-1 (or the pseudogene TRBV3-2) and TRBJ1-2; D is uncertain. This TCR derives from a man in his fifties or sixties who had recovered from COVID-19. The chain's CDR3 is CASSQEAVRVYGYTF. The CDR3 DNA is TGTGCCAGCAGCCAAGAGGCAGTCCGTGTCTATGGCTACACCTTC.